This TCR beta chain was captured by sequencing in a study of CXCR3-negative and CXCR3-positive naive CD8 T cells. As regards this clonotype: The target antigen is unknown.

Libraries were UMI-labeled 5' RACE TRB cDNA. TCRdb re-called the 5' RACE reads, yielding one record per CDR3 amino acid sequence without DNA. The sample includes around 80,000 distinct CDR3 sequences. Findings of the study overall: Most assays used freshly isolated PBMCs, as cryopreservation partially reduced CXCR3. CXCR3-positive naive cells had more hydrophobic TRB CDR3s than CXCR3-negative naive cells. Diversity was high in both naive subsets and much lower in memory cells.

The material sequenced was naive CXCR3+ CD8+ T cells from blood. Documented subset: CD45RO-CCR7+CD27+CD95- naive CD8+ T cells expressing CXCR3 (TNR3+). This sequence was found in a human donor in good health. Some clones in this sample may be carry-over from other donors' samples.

CDR3 sequence reads: CASSLDGELFF. V gene TRBV12-3 or TRBV12-4 combines with J gene TRBJ2-2. The CDR3 spans 11 residues.